A single T cell receptor beta chain is shown here with its context. The data stem from a study of technical replicates of blood from a handful of donors. Losses at the gene ends were 3 bases for V and 6 bases for J; bases not matched to a gene: 9. Germline CDR1 is MGHRA and CDR2 is YSYEKL. The CDR3 contains 16 residues. Using immunoSEQ multiplex PCR, the repertoire was profiled, and TCRdb retains in-frame clones only, with some absent. This sample yields 65,000 to 85,000 clones, of which 95% to 98% are seen a single time; around 0.15% belongs to the top ten. This chain connects TRBV4-1 to TRBJ2-1, with 9 bases matching TRBD2. The sample comprised T cells isolated from PBMCs. The clonotype comes from a human donor in good health. The CDR3 here is CASSHPRGGDLNEQFF. CDR3 sequence (DNA): TGCGCCAGCAGCCACCCTCGCGGGGGGGACCTCAATGAGCAGTTCTTC.